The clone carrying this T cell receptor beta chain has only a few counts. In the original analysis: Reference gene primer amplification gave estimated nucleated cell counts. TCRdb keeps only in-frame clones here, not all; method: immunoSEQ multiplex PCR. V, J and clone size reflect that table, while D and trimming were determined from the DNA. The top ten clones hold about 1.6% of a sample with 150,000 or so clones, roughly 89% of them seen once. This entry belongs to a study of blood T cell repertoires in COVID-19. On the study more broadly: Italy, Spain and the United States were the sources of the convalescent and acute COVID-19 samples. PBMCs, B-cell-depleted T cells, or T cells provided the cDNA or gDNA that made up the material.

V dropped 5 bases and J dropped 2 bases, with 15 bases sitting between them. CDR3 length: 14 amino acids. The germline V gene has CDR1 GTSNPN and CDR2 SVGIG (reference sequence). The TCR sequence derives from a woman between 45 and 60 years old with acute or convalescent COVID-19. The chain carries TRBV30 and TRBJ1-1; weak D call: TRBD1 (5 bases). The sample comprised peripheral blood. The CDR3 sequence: CAWFKPGHNTEAFF. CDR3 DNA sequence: TGTGCCTGGTTCAAGCCAGGGCACAACACTGAAGCTTTCTTT.